The 27 T cell receptor beta chains below all came from one sample that was sequenced in a study of control samples from healthy donors and cancer patients. TCRdb's table, derived via immunoSEQ multiplex PCR, lists solely in-frame clones and lacks some. The sample consists of 350,000 to 450,000 clones, 90% of them appearing once. Material for sequencing was PBMCs. These receptors were obtained from a man aged 40-49 years with head and neck cancer.

The chain is built from TRBV18 and TRBJ2-5; D is perhaps TRBD1 (6 bases). V lost 2 bases to trimming and J lost 7 bases, with 14 bases between them. Looked up from germline, CDR1 is KGHSH and CDR2 is LQKENI. The CDR3 consists of 14 residues. The CDR3: CASSPVRGQGTQYF. CDR3 nucleotides: TGTGCCAGCTCACCAGTCAGGGGCCAGGGGACCCAGTACTTC.

The chain carries TRBV30 and TRBJ1-3, with TRBD1 as a possible D gene (6 bases). V lost 3 bases and J 4 bases, leaving 13 bases between the germline ends. Germline V gene data show CDR1 as GTSNPN and CDR2 as SVGIG (reference sequence). The CDR3 contains 14 residues. The CDR3 coding sequence is TGTGCCTGGAGCCCGGACAGCTCGGGAAACACCATATATTTT. It is translated as CAWSPDSSGNTIYF.

The chain employs TRBV4-1 and TRBJ2-2, with TRBD1 identical over 7 bases. Germline CDR1 and CDR2: MGHRA and YSYEKL. With V trimmed by 4 bases and J by 2 bases, 4 bases remained unmatched. The CDR3 runs to 15 residues. The CDR3 nucleotides read TGCGCCAGCAGCCGGACAGGCCCTAACACCGGGGAGCTGTTTTTT. It encodes CASSRTGPNTGELFF.

The chain joins TRBV25-1 to TRBJ1-4; 8 bases are a match to TRBD1. J lost 8 bases, V lost 4 bases, and 15 bases had no gene match. The CDR3 spans 17 residues. Germline V gene data show CDR1 as MGHDK and CDR2 as SYGVNS. CDR3 sequence: CASSAAPGAGGREKLFF. The CDR3 DNA follows: TGTGCCAGCAGTGCCGCCCCTGGGGCAGGGGGCCGAGAAAAACTGTTTTTT.

V usage is TRBV2 and J usage is TRBJ2-1, with TRBD2 matching 7 bases. The ends lost 4 bases at V and 0 bases at J; junction bases unmatched: 6. The V gene's germline CDR1 is SNHLY and CDR2 FYNNEI. CDR3 length equals 16 residues. The CDR3 sequence: CASSVLAAFSYNEQFF. CDR3 DNA: TGTGCCAGCAGTGTCCTAGCGGCCTTCTCCTACAATGAGCAGTTCTTC. Full variable domain (remainder filled in from reference TRBV2 and TRBJ2-1): EPEVTQTPSHQVTQMGQEVILRCVPISNHLYFYWYRQILGQKVEFLVSFYNNEISEKSEIFDDQFSVERPDGSNFTLKIRSTKLEDSAMYFCASSVLAAFSYNEQFFGPGTRLTVL.

This rearrangement joins TRBV12-3 or TRBV12-4 to TRBJ2-7; D unresolved. V shed 0 bases and J shed 6 bases, with 9 bases lying between them. The CDR3 runs to 13 residues. The CDR3 reads CASSLAIVSEQYF. The CDR3 region has the DNA TGTGCCAGCAGTTTAGCAATTGTGTCCGAGCAGTACTTC.

V usage is TRBV19 and J usage is TRBJ2-5, with D perhaps TRBD1 (6 bases). CDR1 and CDR2 from the germline V gene are LNHDA and SQIVND (reference sequence). This CDR3 contains 13 residues. V lost 3 bases and J 4 bases, leaving 9 bases between the germline ends. The CDR3 here is CASSMGRGETQYF. The CDR3 DNA reads as TGTGCCAGTAGTATGGGCAGGGGAGAGACCCAGTACTTC.

Comments on this clone: The junction differs from germline at one of its ends, possibly a read error. V gene TRBV5-1 combines with J gene TRBJ2-5; TRBD2 matches at 7 bases. The germline CDR1 and CDR2 sequences are SGHRS and YFSETQ. This CDR3 is 15 amino acids long. The CDR3 region is CASSAGLRDQETQYF. The CDR3 bases are TGCGCCAGCAGCGCGGGACTAAGGGACCAGGAGACCCAGTACTTC. Filled out from reference TRBV5-1 and TRBJ2-5, the complete variable domain reads KAGVTQTPRYLIKTRGQQVTLSCSPISGHRSVSWYQQTPGQGLQFLFEYFSETQRNKGNFPGRFSGRQFSNSRSEMNVSTLELGDSALYLCASSAGLRDQETQYFGPGTRLLVL.

The V and J genes are TRBV5-6 and TRBJ2-5, with a weak D call TRBD2 (5 bases). There are 11 residues in the CDR3. The germline V gene encodes CDR1 SGHDT and CDR2 YYEEEE. Between the trimmed V and J ends, which lost 3 bases and 7 bases, there was a span of 7 bases. The CDR3 spells CASSSAGTQYF. The CDR3 region has the DNA TGTGCCAGCAGCTCGGCGGGGACCCAGTACTTC.

With respect to this clone: One junction end does not reproduce the germline sequence, and a read error may be involved. V is TRBV28 and J is TRBJ1-6, with TRBD1 identical over 12 bases. CDR1 is MDHEN and CDR2 is SYDVKM in the germline V gene. The length of the CDR3 is 11 residues. The CDR3 DNA sequence: TGTGCCAGCAGTGGGGGACAGGGGGCCCTCTTT. It is translated as CASSGGQGALF.

The rearrangement uses TRBV5-1 and TRBJ1-2, with a possible D match to TRBD1 (5 bases). With 6 bases removed from V and 2 bases from J, the gap between germline ends came to 17 bases. This CDR3 is built from 15 residues. CDR1 and CDR2 from the germline V gene are SGHRS and YFSETQ. In DNA, the CDR3 is TGCGCCAGCACCATTGCGGTTTCAGGGAACTATGGCTACACCTTC. It translates to CASTIAVSGNYGYTF.

V usage is TRBV5-6 and J usage is TRBJ2-1, with 15 bases that match TRBD2. The CDR3 has 17 amino acids. The junction had 4 bases not matched to a gene; V was cut back by 2 bases and J by 4 bases. The germline V gene encodes CDR1 SGHDT and CDR2 YYEEEE. The CDR3 DNA follows: TGTGCCAGCAGCTTCGGGACTAGCGGGAGGATATACAATGAGCAGTTCTTC. Its protein is CASSFGTSGRIYNEQFF.

The V gene is TRBV7-3, the J gene TRBJ2-2; TRBD1 agrees at 9 bases. With V trimmed by 0 bases and J by 6 bases, 8 bases remained unmatched. This CDR3 has 17 residues. Per the germline V gene, CDR1 is SGHTA and CDR2 is FQGTGA. The CDR3 reads CASSLTTTGGSAGELFF. The DNA of the CDR3 is TGTGCCAGCAGCTTAACGACGACAGGGGGGAGCGCCGGGGAGCTGTTTTTT.

This sequence joins TRBV4-1 and TRBJ2-1; D is ambiguous. The CDR3 covers 11 residues. V lost 4 bases and J 5 bases, leaving 3 bases between the germline ends. CDR1 and CDR2 from the germline V gene are MGHRA and YSYEKL. In DNA form, the CDR3 reads TGCGCCAGCAGCCTCCACAATGAGCAGTTCTTC. Translated: CASSLHNEQFF.

V and J are TRBV30 and TRBJ1-5, with 10 positions matching TRBD1. J was trimmed by 4 bases and V by 2 bases; bases with no gene match: 5. The CDR3 sequence is 15 residues long. CDR1 and CDR2 (germline): GTSNPN, SVGIG (reference sequence). The CDR3 DNA follows: TGTGCCTGGAGTTTGGACAGGGGGGAAAATCAGCCCCAGCATTTT. Translation gives CAWSLDRGENQPQHF.

The genes are TRBV4-1 and TRBJ1-1; D remains unclear. In germline, CDR1 is MGHRA, CDR2 YSYEKL. V lost 7 bases to trimming and J lost 1 base, with 16 bases between them. The CDR3 is 15 residues long. In nucleotides, the CDR3 is TGCGCCAGCACCCTTGTTTCCTCTACGAACACTGAAGCTTTCTTT. Its translation: CASTLVSSTNTEAFF.

The chain is built from TRBV24-1 and TRBJ2-1; D unresolved. This CDR3 contains 14 residues. From germline, CDR1 is KGHDR and CDR2 SFDVKD. Between the trimmed V and J ends, which lost 2 bases and 8 bases, there was a span of 12 bases. CDR3 sequence: CATSDSSRDDEQFF. CDR3 sequence (DNA): TGTGCCACCAGTGATTCCTCGAGAGACGATGAGCAGTTCTTC.

V gene TRBV11-2 combines with J gene TRBJ2-7; perhaps TRBD2 as D (7 bases). In germline, CDR1 is SGHAT, CDR2 FQNNGV. The V gene lost 1 base and the J gene lost 2 bases, with 15 bases spanning the gap. This CDR3 comprises 16 residues. The CDR3 DNA reads as TGTGCCAGCAGCTTAGGGGGAGGGGGTTTTACCTACGAGCAGTACTTC. Translated, it gives CASSLGGGGFTYEQYF.

The chain has TRBV19 and TRBJ1-2; 7 bases align to TRBD1. The trim removed 7 bases at V and 6 bases at J, leaving 8 bases unmatched. In germline, CDR1 is LNHDA, CDR2 SQIVND (reference sequence). The CDR3 totals 13 residues. CDR3 protein: CASKFGGGNGYTF. As DNA, the CDR3 is TGTGCCAGTAAATTCGGAGGGGGCAATGGCTACACCTTC.

The V gene is TRBV6-5, the J gene TRBJ1-4; D remains unclear. This CDR3 is built from 13 residues. The V end lost 0 bases, the J end lost 13 bases, and 12 bases lay between the germline ends. Germline lookup yields CDR1 MNHEY and CDR2 SVGAGI. In DNA form, the CDR3 reads TGTGCCAGCAGTTACTCACGGAACCAAGGACTGTTTTTT. Translating it yields CASSYSRNQGLFF.

As for this clone: At one boundary the junction diverges from the germline segment, which might be a read error. This same CDR3 is encoded by further DNA sequences in the sample. The CDR3 spells CASRSTGFETQYF. CDR3 in DNA: TGTGCTAGCAGGTCGACAGGATTCGAGACCCAGTACTTC. This chain links TRBV6-5 with TRBJ2-5; a possible D gene is TRBD1 (6 bases). The CDR3 extends over 13 amino acids. The germline V gene encodes CDR1 MNHEY and CDR2 SVGAGI.

The CDR3 region is CASSVGQVDEQFF. The DNA for the CDR3 is TGTGCCAGCAGCGTTGGACAGGTCGATGAGCAGTTCTTC. The chain carries TRBV12-3 or TRBV12-4 and TRBJ2-1; 7 nucleotides match TRBD1. This CDR3 has 13 amino acids. The V segment lost 6 bases and the J segment 8 bases; nucleotides outside the gene matches: 7.

The V call is TRBV9, the J call TRBJ2-2; D unclear. This CDR3 has 12 residues. Trimming removed 2 bases from V and 7 bases from J, with 6 bases in between. The germline V gene has CDR1 SGDLS and CDR2 YYNGEE. CDR3 amino acids: CASSVRDGELFF. DNA for the CDR3: TGTGCCAGCAGCGTCCGAGACGGGGAGCTGTTTTTT.

For this clone: Within the sample, other DNA sequences also encode this same CDR3. The V call is TRBV7-3, the J call TRBJ2-1; TRBD2 matches at 8 bases. The CDR3 is 16 residues long. Germline CDR1 reads SGHTA; CDR2 reads FQGTGA. The ends lost 5 bases at V and 0 bases at J; junction bases unmatched: 6. The DNA of the CDR3 is TGTGCCAGCAGCCTAGTAGCGGGGAGCTCCTACAATGAGCAGTTCTTC. It specifies CASSLVAGSSYNEQFF.

The V call is TRBV29-1, the J call TRBJ1-1, with D perhaps TRBD1 (6 bases). The CDR3 has 14 residues. V gave up 7 bases and J gave up 1 base, with 16 bases separating them. CDR1 is SQVTM, CDR2 ANQGSEA, per germline. The CDR3 sequence: CSALGGITNTEAFF. For the CDR3, the DNA is TGCAGCGCCCTAGGGGGGATTACGAACACTGAAGCTTTCTTT.

This clone has a handful of counts. This rearrangement joins TRBV25-1 to TRBJ2-7, with 8 bases identical to TRBD2. J lost 3 bases, V lost 5 bases, and 9 bases had no gene match. The length of the CDR3 is 15 residues. CDR1 and CDR2 (germline): MGHDK, SYGVNS. The CDR3 DNA reads TGTGCCAGCAGTCCGGGGCGGGGGGTGGTCTACGAGCAGTACTTC. Protein product: CASSPGRGVVYEQYF.

As concerns this clone: Germline and junction disagree at one end, which may indicate a read error. In the same sample, other DNA sequences code for this CDR3. The chain joins TRBV11-2 to TRBJ2-1; tentatively, D is TRBD1 (6 bases). Germline V gene sequence: CDR1 SGHAT, CDR2 FQNNGV. This CDR3 comprises 14 residues. The CDR3 sequence is CASSWGQSYNEQFF. For the CDR3, the DNA is TGTGCCAGTAGCTGGGGACAATCCTACAATGAGCAGTTCTTC.